This T cell receptor (beta chain) was identified in a study of shared clonotypes between healthy human individuals. Study-wide context: The cohort had two women and a few men, ages 18 to 49.

CD8 cells regarded as naive lacked CD45RO, were positively chosen for CCR7, and omitted terminally differentiated effector memory CD45RA+ cells. Donors were Caucasian adults residing in Nashville, Tennessee, USA. Germline V CDR1 and CDR2: MNHEY, SMNVEV (reference sequence). Losses at the gene ends were 6 bases for V and 3 bases for J; bases not matched to a gene: 0. The CDR3 is 13 residues long. In the sorted-subset replicate PCRs, approximately 200 ng DNA, 25,000 to 30,000 T cell genomes, was used. Sequencing used immunoSEQ multiplex PCR; TCRdb keeps in-frame clones, though not all of them. The profile shows just over 2,000,000 clones, approximately 94% of them singletons.

This sequence joins TRBV27 and TRBJ2-5; 11 positions match TRBD2. The sequencing input was naive CD8+ T cells sorted from blood. The clonotype originates from a man in his late teens or twenties in good health. The CDR3 here is CASRGLAEETQYF. The CDR3 nucleotides read TGTGCCAGCAGGGGACTAGCGGAAGAGACCCAGTACTTC.